A selection of T cell receptor beta chains follows, all from one sample in a study of T cells in Graves' hyperthyroidism and ophthalmopathy. Via MiXCR, TCRdb re-called the multiplex PCR reads, giving one row per CDR3 protein. Here the sample spans hundreds of thousands of distinct CDR3 sequences, 14% being singletons. Sequenced material: blood. The receptors derive from a woman aged 30 to 39 with Graves' hyperthyroidism that later progressed to Graves' ophthalmopathy. Each CDR3 is given with its conserved first and last residue. D genes are given only for firm matches. Expanded clones are given a class, and other clones once, few, many or no size at all.

j_gene: TRBJ1-2
d_gene: -
abundance: -
v_gene: TRBV6-1
CDR3aa: CASSMGGALSGYTF
CDR3nt: TGTGCCAGCAGTATGGGGGGCGCGTTGAGCGGCTACACCTTC

j_gene: TRBJ2-3
d_gene: TRBD1
abundance: many
v_gene: TRBV4-3
CDR3aa: CASSHPPGQGASDTQYF
CDR3nt: TGCGCCAGCAGCCATCCCCCGGGACAGGGGGCATCAGATACGCAGTATTTT

j_gene: TRBJ2-7
d_gene: TRBD2
abundance: many
v_gene: TRBV28
CDR3aa: CASSIAGGSYEQYF
CDR3nt: TGTGCCAGCAGCATAGCGGGAGGGTCCTACGAGCAGTACTTC

j_gene: TRBJ2-2
d_gene: -
abundance: many
v_gene: TRBV11-3
CDR3aa: CASSRRGVVTGELFF
CDR3nt: TGTGCCAGCAGCAGAAGGGGGGTAGTCACCGGGGAGCTGTTTTTT

j_gene: TRBJ2-7
d_gene: TRBD2
abundance: many
v_gene: TRBV2
CDR3aa: CASSGRGLAGLSEQYF
CDR3nt: TGTGCCAGCAGTGGGCGGGGACTAGCGGGCCTTTCCGAGCAGTACTTC

j_gene: TRBJ2-7
d_gene: TRBD1
abundance: many
v_gene: TRBV6-1
CDR3aa: CASRNGGQGHEQYF
CDR3nt: TGTGCCAGCCGCAATGGGGGACAGGGACACGAGCAGTACTTC

j_gene: TRBJ2-7
d_gene: -
abundance: -
v_gene: TRBV5-5
CDR3aa: CASSLTTGYEQYF
CDR3nt: TGTGCCAGCAGCTTAACTACCGGCTACGAGCAGTACTTC

j_gene: TRBJ1-1
d_gene: TRBD1
abundance: -
v_gene: TRBV5-1
CDR3aa: CASSPGRYRGTEAFF
CDR3nt: TGCGCCAGCAGCCCGGGCCGCTACAGGGGTACTGAAGCTTTCTTT

j_gene: TRBJ2-3
d_gene: TRBD1
abundance: -
v_gene: TRBV11-2
CDR3aa: CASSALPGQGYTDTQYF
CDR3nt: TGTGCCAGCAGCGCCCTGCCGGGACAGGGCTACACAGATACGCAGTATTTT

j_gene: TRBJ2-3
d_gene: TRBD2
abundance: many
v_gene: TRBV11-3
CDR3aa: CASTLILAGEGDTQYF
CDR3nt: TGTGCCAGCACTTTAATACTAGCGGGAGAGGGAGATACGCAGTATTTT

j_gene: TRBJ2-1
d_gene: -
abundance: once
v_gene: TRBV28
CDR3aa: CASIKLNRDGDNNEQFF
CDR3nt: TGTGCCAGCATAAAACTTAACCGGGACGGGGATAACAATGAGCAGTTCTTC

j_gene: TRBJ1-1
d_gene: TRBD1
abundance: many
v_gene: TRBV20-1
CDR3aa: CSARADRDTEAFF
CDR3nt: TGCAGTGCTAGAGCCGACAGGGACACTGAAGCTTTCTTT

j_gene: TRBJ1-3
d_gene: -
abundance: -
v_gene: TRBV7-2
CDR3aa: CASSPYDTYSGNTIYF
CDR3nt: TGTGCCAGCAGCCCCTACGATACATACTCTGGAAACACCATATATTTT

j_gene: TRBJ1-2
d_gene: TRBD1
abundance: few
v_gene: TRBV24-1
CDR3aa: CATSDPTGDGYTF
CDR3nt: TGTGCCACCAGTGATCCGACAGGGGACGGCTACACCTTC

j_gene: TRBJ2-7
d_gene: -
abundance: many
v_gene: TRBV20-1
CDR3aa: CSADRTDIGIYEQYF
CDR3nt: TGCAGTGCTGACCGAACTGACATAGGAATCTACGAGCAGTACTTC

j_gene: TRBJ1-6
d_gene: -
abundance: many
v_gene: TRBV5-4
CDR3aa: CASSLASGGGGSPLHF
CDR3nt: TGTGCCAGCAGCTTGGCCTCGGGGGGTGGCGGTTCACCCCTCCACTTT

j_gene: TRBJ2-7
d_gene: TRBD2
abundance: many
v_gene: TRBV2
CDR3aa: CASIPGLAGGRGSEQYF
CDR3nt: TGTGCCAGCATCCCCGGACTAGCGGGAGGACGGGGCTCCGAGCAGTACTTC

j_gene: TRBJ1-2
d_gene: -
abundance: few
v_gene: TRBV18
CDR3aa: CASSPPIRHYGYTF
CDR3nt: TGTGCCAGCTCACCACCGATCCGGCACTATGGCTACACCTTC

j_gene: TRBJ2-1
d_gene: TRBD2
abundance: many
v_gene: TRBV6-2/TRBV6-3
CDR3aa: CATTLAGPDNEQFF
CDR3nt: TGTGCCACCACCCTAGCGGGACCCGACAATGAGCAGTTCTTC

j_gene: TRBJ2-3
d_gene: -
abundance: many
v_gene: TRBV20-1
CDR3aa: CSARGTSQGSRTDTQYF
CDR3nt: TGCAGTGCTAGAGGCACATCACAGGGTAGTAGGACAGATACGCAGTATTTT

j_gene: TRBJ1-2
d_gene: -
abundance: few
v_gene: TRBV19
CDR3aa: CASRETVGNYGYTF
CDR3nt: TGTGCCAGTAGAGAGACAGTTGGTAACTATGGCTACACCTTC

j_gene: TRBJ2-7
d_gene: -
abundance: -
v_gene: TRBV6-5
CDR3aa: CASSYSPTVPNEQYF
CDR3nt: TGTGCCAGCAGTTACTCCCCGACGGTCCCTAACGAGCAGTACTTC

j_gene: TRBJ2-5
d_gene: -
abundance: many
v_gene: TRBV19
CDR3aa: CASSTFTGETQYF
CDR3nt: TGTGCCAGTAGTACCTTTACGGGTGAGACCCAGTACTTC